This entry lists 20 T cell receptor beta chains sequenced from one sample in a study of response to subunit inactivated influenza vaccine. TCRdb redid the calling of the RT-PCR reads with MiXCR, one entry per CDR3 protein. Of roughly 500,000 distinct CDR3 sequences listed, 20% to 25% are singletons. This sample was also put to use in a study of T cells expressing NK-cell markers. This second study says: 5'RACE template switching built TCR beta cDNA with unique molecular identifiers.

This material consisted of CD4+ T cells sorted from PBMCs, taken approximately 12 days after vaccination. These receptors all stem from a man aged 50-59 years who received an inactivated influenza vaccine.

This clonotype was counted at least ten times. The CDR3 DNA is TGCAGCGTTGTAACGGACGGGCGGGGGGACAATGAGCAGTTCTTC. It translates to CSVVTDGRGDNEQFF. The gene calls are TRBV29-1 and TRBJ2-1; 8 bases are shared with TRBD2. J lost 5 bases, V lost 4 bases, and 10 bases had no gene match. Germline V gene lookup returns CDR1 SQVTM and CDR2 ANQGSEA. The length of the CDR3 is 15 residues.

The chain carries TRBV7-2 and TRBJ2-1; 10 bases are a match to TRBD2. V gave up 1 base and J gave up 13 bases; unmatched junction bases: 4. CDR1 is SGHTA and CDR2 is FQGNSA in the germline V gene. This CDR3 region has 13 residues. CDR3 nucleotide sequence: TGTGCCAGCAGCTTAGACCCTAGCGGGAGACAGTTCTTC. It is translated as CASSLDPSGRQFF.

This clonotype showed up just once. The chain has TRBV30 and TRBJ1-6; D remains ambiguous. Germline V gives CDR1 GTSNPN, CDR2 SVGIG (reference sequence). The length of the CDR3 is 15 residues. Trimming took off 3 bases at V and 7 bases at J, with 16 bases between the two ends. CDR3 amino acids: CAWRAKVSGNSPLHF. The DNA of the CDR3 is TGTGCCTGGAGGGCGAAGGTGTCGGGGAATTCACCCCTCCACTTT.

This clonotype turned up a few times. The rearrangement joins TRBV20-1 to TRBJ2-7, with a weak D call TRBD2 (6 bases). This CDR3 has 15 residues. Germline V lookup: CDR1 DFQATT, CDR2 SNEGSKA (reference sequence). Trimming shortened V by 3 bases and J by 2 bases, and 17 bases separated the two germline ends. The CDR3 region is CSASPPRDSAYEQYF. In nucleotides, the CDR3 is TGCAGTGCTAGCCCGCCTCGGGACTCAGCCTACGAGCAGTACTTC.

This CDR3 is CASSQAPKNSYEQYF. DNA of the CDR3: TGTGCCAGCAGCCAAGCCCCCAAGAACTCCTACGAGCAGTACTTC. This chain uses TRBV3-1 with TRBJ2-7; no clear D. V was clipped by 1 base and J by 0 bases, with 10 bases between them. Germline CDR1 reads LGHDT; CDR2 reads YNNKEL (reference sequence). The CDR3 covers 15 residues.

The genes are TRBV3-1 and TRBJ1-1; D unclear. Germline V gene lookup returns CDR1 LGHDT and CDR2 YNNKEL (reference sequence). The V end lost 4 bases, the J end lost 11 bases, and 20 bases lay between the germline ends. The CDR3 spans 14 residues. The CDR3, as DNA: TGTGCCAGCAGCCCCCGCCCGGGCCCGAAAGAGGCTTTCTTT. Its protein is CASSPRPGPKEAFF.

This clonotype was observed a few times. The chain couples TRBV14 to TRBJ1-5; the D is unclear. V was cut by 5 bases and J by 0 bases, with 14 bases left in between. The CDR3 is made up of 16 amino acids. Germline V CDR1 and CDR2: SGHDN, FVKESK. CDR3 bases: TGTGCCAGCAGCTTCCCGGGTACAGATAGCAATCAGCCCCAGCATTTT. It yields the protein CASSFPGTDSNQPQHF.

Ten or more counts support this clonotype. The chain couples TRBV6-5 to TRBJ1-2; TRBD1 matches 7 bases. Germline CDR1 MNHEY, CDR2 SVGAGI. V shed 4 bases, J shed 14 bases, and the junction held 10 bases outside the gene matches. The CDR3 is made up of 12 amino acids. For the CDR3, the DNA is TGTGCCAGCAGTTCTCCCCGACAGGGTTGGACCTTC. Its protein product is CASSSPRQGWTF.

The chain combines TRBV29-1 with TRBJ1-1, with 11 bases that match TRBD1. The V gene end was trimmed by 0 bases and the J gene end by 4 bases; junction bases not matched to a gene: 1. CDR1 and CDR2 from the germline V gene are SQVTM and ANQGSEA. The CDR3 runs to 14 residues. The DNA of the CDR3 is TGCAGCGTTGAAGAAGGGACAGGGGGCACTGAAGCTTTCTTT. Translation: CSVEEGTGGTEAFF. The full variable domain, in which reference TRBV29-1 and TRBJ1-1 provide the parts outside the CDR3, is SAVISQKPSRDICQRGTSLTIQCQVDSQVTMMFWYRQQPGQSLTLIATANQGSEATYESGFVIDKFPISRPNLTFSTLTVSNMSPEDSSIYLCSVEEGTGGTEAFFGQGTRLTVV.

This chain joins TRBV12-3 or TRBV12-4 and TRBJ1-1; 8 bases are a match to TRBD1. The V and J ends lost 6 bases and 5 bases, in that order; junction bases with no gene match: 8. This CDR3 has 14 amino acids. In DNA form, the CDR3 reads TGTGCCAGCAGGACCGGGACAGGAGGGACTGAAGCTTTCTTT. Translated, it gives CASRTGTGGTEAFF.

This rearrangement joins TRBV4-2 to TRBJ2-5, with 7 bases lining up with TRBD2. The V segment lost 1 base and the J segment 5 bases; nucleotides outside the gene matches: 10. Germline V lookup: CDR1 LGHNA, CDR2 YNFKEQ. The length of the CDR3 is 16 residues. CDR3 amino acids: CASSQGRAGVGETQYF. In DNA, the CDR3 is TGTGCCAGCAGCCAAGGAAGGGCGGGGGTCGGTGAGACCCAGTACTTC.

The V gene is TRBV11-2, the J gene TRBJ1-1, with D unresolved. CDR3 length equals 13 residues. The V end lost 4 bases, the J end lost 5 bases, and 11 bases lay between the germline ends. Germline-derived CDR1 and CDR2 are SGHAT and FQNNGV. The CDR3 loop is CASSSLTGTEAFF. As DNA, the CDR3 is TGTGCCAGCAGCTCATTAACCGGGACTGAAGCTTTCTTT.

This clonotype turned up a few times. This rearrangement joins TRBV12-3 or TRBV12-4 to TRBJ1-2; D unresolved. Trimming left V 5 bases short and J 4 bases short, with 11 bases between. This CDR3 has 13 amino acids. The CDR3 nucleotides read TGTGCCAGCAGTCCCAGACGGGGCTATGGCTACACCTTC. It encodes CASSPRRGYGYTF.

This clonotype came up many times. The CDR3 loop is CSVTQDSGSYEQYF. DNA for the CDR3: TGCAGCGTTACTCAAGACAGCGGGAGTTACGAGCAGTACTTC. The V and J genes are TRBV29-1 and TRBJ2-7, with TRBD2 matching 8 bases. With 5 bases clipped from V and 4 bases from J, the junction kept 10 bases outside the gene matches. The V gene's germline CDR1 is SQVTM and CDR2 ANQGSEA. The CDR3 covers 14 residues.

The V gene is TRBV12-3 or TRBV12-4, the J gene TRBJ2-1; D unclear. There are 15 residues in the CDR3. Trimming stripped 6 bases from V and 1 base from J, with 13 bases between. The CDR3 DNA is TGTGCCAGCAGGCCCATGGGTCAGTCCTACAATGAGCAGTTCTTC. Amino acids: CASRPMGQSYNEQFF.

The chain has TRBV12-5 and TRBJ1-1; perhaps TRBD1 as D (5 bases). The CDR3 runs 12 residues. The germline V and J ends were trimmed by 6 bases and 11 bases, with 16 bases remaining between them. Germline-derived CDR1 and CDR2 are LGHNT and FRNRAP. This CDR3 reads CASGPIGGRAFF. The CDR3 DNA follows: TGTGCTAGTGGACCAATCGGGGGGAGGGCTTTCTTT.

This clonotype was counted only a few times. The CDR3 loop reads CSVSLDTQYF. CDR3 nucleotide sequence: TGCAGCGTCTCACTAGATACGCAGTATTTT. This chain connects TRBV29-1 to TRBJ2-3; no firm D call. CDR3 length: 10 amino acids. Germline CDR1 is SQVTM and CDR2 is ANQGSEA. V lost 6 bases to trimming and J lost 5 bases, with 6 bases between them.

V and J are TRBV11-2 and TRBJ2-3; tentative D call: TRBD2 (6 bases). CDR1 and CDR2 (germline): SGHAT, FQNNGV. Trimming pared 3 bases from V and 3 bases from J, leaving 13 bases between. The CDR3 length is 15 residues. The CDR3 DNA sequence: TGTGCCAGCAGCTTTTTCTCGGGGAGGACAGATACGCAGTATTTT. Amino acid sequence: CASSFFSGRTDTQYF.

This clonotype was seen many times. The rearrangement links TRBV7-2 to TRBJ2-2; TRBD1 agrees at 8 bases. Germline values: CDR1 SGHTA, CDR2 FQGNSA. With V trimmed by 1 base and J by 2 bases, 3 bases remained unmatched. The CDR3 is 16 residues long. CDR3 in DNA: TGTGCCAGCAGCTTAGTCGGGACAGGAAACACCGGGGAGCTGTTTTTT. It translates to CASSLVGTGNTGELFF.

A few counts support this clonotype. The rearrangement links TRBV24-1 to TRBJ2-7; no firm D call. The CDR3 length is 14 residues. V was cut by 2 bases and J by 3 bases, with 10 bases left in between. Looked up from germline, CDR1 is KGHDR and CDR2 is SFDVKD. The CDR3 region is CATSDSWASYEQYF. The CDR3 DNA follows: TGTGCCACCAGTGATTCATGGGCGAGCTACGAGCAGTACTTC.